The 21 T cell receptor beta chains given below trace back to one sample, sequenced in a study of T cells in women clearing cervical HPV infection. Method: immunoSEQ multiplex PCR; TCRdb's copy keeps in-frame clones and lacks some. The sample totals nearly 20,000 clones. The sequencing sample was made of blood buffy coat. All receptors derive from a woman aged 18 to 75 with a cervical HPV16 infection that either progressed to CIN3+ or cleared (not recorded which).

With regard to this clone: The CDR3 goes on 3 residues after the read ends, and that part is filled in from the germline J gene. This rearrangement joins TRBV5-1 to TRBJ1-2; 10 positions match TRBD1. Germline loops: CDR1 SGHRS, CDR2 YFSETQ. There are 15 residues in the CDR3. V was clipped by 4 bases and J by 5 bases; unmatched bases: 8. This CDR3 reads CASSPGTGEGYGYTF. Incomplete CDR3 DNA: TGCGCCAGCAGCCCAGGGACAGGGGAGGGGTATGGC.

On this clone: From the germline J gene comes the end of the CDR3, since the read stops 3 residues before it. The V gene is TRBV2, the J gene TRBJ2-1; 10 bases align to TRBD2. CDR1 SNHLY and CDR2 FYNNEI come from the germline V gene. V lost 7 bases, J lost 4 bases, and 7 bases stayed unmatched. The CDR3 is 15 residues long. The CDR3 sequence: CASIDPSGRYNEQFF. The sequenced CDR3 bases are TGTGCCAGCATCGACCCTAGCGGGAGATACAATGAG.

Of note for this clone: The CDR3 is cut off 3 residues early in the read; its end comes from the germline J gene. V and J are TRBV2 and TRBJ1-4, with a tentative D call TRBD1 (5 bases). This CDR3 has 13 residues. Trimming shortened V by 4 bases and J by 5 bases, and 8 bases separated the two germline ends. Germline loops: CDR1 SNHLY, CDR2 FYNNEI. The CDR3 region is CASSGPGNEKLFF. The covered CDR3 bases are TGTGCCAGCAGTGGCCCAGGGAATGAAAAA.

A remark on this clone: The CDR3 is cut off 3 residues early in the read; its end comes from the germline J gene. The rearrangement links TRBV20-1 to TRBJ1-1; D is possibly TRBD1 (5 bases). Germline V gives CDR1 DFQATT, CDR2 SNEGSKA (reference sequence). The germline V and J ends were trimmed by 3 bases and 6 bases, with 8 bases remaining between them. The CDR3 is made up of 11 amino acids. Partial CDR3 DNA: TGCAGTGCTAGGGAGGGGCCTGAA. It yields the protein CSAREGPE. The full-length CDR3 reads as CSAREGPEAFF.

To note about this clone: Read sequence stops 3 residues before the CDR3 end, and the germline J gene provides the missing end. The rearrangement links TRBV29-1 to TRBJ1-2; a possible D gene is TRBD1 (5 bases). Germline V gives CDR1 SQVTM, CDR2 ANQGSEA. The CDR3 consists of 15 residues. Trimming stripped 5 bases from V and 2 bases from J, with 18 bases between. CDR3 DNA, as far as it was read: TGCAGCGTTAACGGTTTCCAGGGCGTAAACTATGGC. Translation: CSVNGFQGVNYG. The entire CDR3 is CSVNGFQGVNYGYTF.

Comments on this clone: The sequenced fragment ends 3 residues before the CDR3 boundary, so the rest is inferred from the germline J gene. The chain joins TRBV5-6 to TRBJ1-2, with unresolved D. The germline V and J ends were trimmed by 4 bases and 4 bases, with 11 bases remaining between them. The CDR3 sequence is 13 residues long. The germline gives CDR1 SGHDT, CDR2 YYEEEE. The CDR3 spells CASSLGGSYGYTF. CDR3 DNA (partial): TGTGCCAGCAGCCTTGGCGGTTCCTATGGC.

On this clone itself: The read comes to an end 3 residues before the CDR3 does, leaving the germline J gene to fill in the end. The chain links TRBV6-1 to TRBJ1-2; D gene ambiguous. The CDR3 loop spans 13 amino acids. The germline V gene has CDR1 MNHNS and CDR2 SASEGT. The V end lost 3 bases, the J end lost 2 bases, and 7 bases lay between the germline ends. The CDR3 DNA, read in part, is TGTGCCAGCAGTGAGGGCAGCAACTATGGC. It encodes CASSEGSNYG. In full, the CDR3 reads CASSEGSNYGYTF.

The CDR3 protein is CASSEAGTGSVEQYF. The DNA read from the CDR3 is TGTGCCAGCAGTGAAGCCGGAACAGGGTCAGTCGAG. The rearrangement links TRBV2 to TRBJ2-7, with D tentatively TRBD1 (6 bases). The sequenced fragment ends 3 residues before the CDR3 boundary, so the rest is inferred from the germline J gene. V was cut by 0 bases and J by 6 bases, with 15 bases left in between. Germline V gene sequence: CDR1 SNHLY, CDR2 FYNNEI. The CDR3 consists of 15 residues.

Concerning this clone: The CDR3 extends 3 residues past the end of the read, so its final part is completed from the germline J gene. Other nucleotide sequences from this sample produce the same CDR3. The rearrangement joins TRBV6-2 or TRBV6-3 to TRBJ1-5; D uncertain. Trimming shortened V by 6 bases and J by 9 bases, and 18 bases separated the two germline ends. Germline V gene data show CDR1 as MNHEY and CDR2 as SVGEGT. CDR3 size: 14 residues. The CDR3 sequence is CASSPRFSTGPQHF. The covered CDR3 bases are TGTGCCAGCAGCCCCCGATTCTCGACTGGGCCC.

Notes on this clone: The CDR3 is cut off 3 residues early in the read; its end comes from the germline J gene. The rearrangement uses TRBV12-3 or TRBV12-4 and TRBJ2-5, with a weak D call TRBD2 (5 bases). V lost 4 bases and J 0 bases, leaving 12 bases between the germline ends. The CDR3 has 15 residues. CDR3: CASSSWRVYQETQYF. The CDR3 DNA, read in part, is TGTGCCAGCAGTTCCTGGCGGGTGTACCAAGAGACC.

Note on this clone: The read finishes 3 residues shy of the CDR3 end, and the germline J gene is used to complete it. The rearrangement links TRBV13 to TRBJ2-2; D might be TRBD1 (6 bases). Per germline, CDR1 PRHDT and CDR2 FYEKMQ (reference sequence). CDR3 length equals 17 residues. V was clipped by 5 bases and J by 1 base, with 17 bases between them. CDR3 residues: CASSPMNPGQNTGELFF. CDR3 bases read: TGTGCCAGCAGCCCCATGAACCCGGGACAGAACACCGGGGAG.

As concerns this clone: The observed sequence ends 3 residues before the CDR3 terminus, with the missing tail filled in from the germline J gene. This sequence joins TRBV2 and TRBJ1-2; D perhaps matches TRBD1 (6 bases). Deletions cut 0 bases from V and 7 bases from J, with 15 bases between. Germline V CDR1 and CDR2: SNHLY, FYNNEI. This CDR3 spans 15 amino acids. The sequenced part of the CDR3 DNA is TGTGCCAGCAGTGAAGCGGCCAGGGGACCGGGTGGC. It yields the protein CASSEAARGPGG. Given in full, the CDR3 is CASSEAARGPGGYTF.

Of note for this clone: Read sequence stops 3 residues before the CDR3 end, and the germline J gene provides the missing end. The chain employs TRBV29-1 and TRBJ2-1; TRBD2 matches at 8 bases. Germline assignment: CDR1 SQVTM and CDR2 ANQGSEA. The CDR3 covers 13 residues. The V and J ends lost 3 bases and 5 bases, in that order; junction bases with no gene match: 3. The CDR3 sequence: CSVERGVDNEQFF. Partial CDR3 DNA: TGCAGCGTTGAGCGGGGGGTCGACAATGAG.

A note on this clone: The read is 3 residues too short to cover the CDR3 end, so that end is filled in from the germline J gene. This chain links TRBV5-1 with TRBJ2-1; 7 nucleotides align to TRBD2. Germline CDR1 reads SGHRS; CDR2 reads YFSETQ. This CDR3 region has 17 residues. V dropped 4 bases and J dropped 4; count of bases not matched to a gene: 14. The CDR3 spells CASSPTLGGGPYNEQFF. CDR3 DNA, as far as it was read: TGCGCCAGCAGCCCAACCTTGGGCGGGGGACCATACAATGAG.

The DNA read from the CDR3 is TGTGCCAGCTCACCTAGGGACAGGATCGACGAG. Translated, it gives CASSPRDRIDE. The entire CDR3 is CASSPRDRIDEQYF. This sequence joins TRBV18 and TRBJ2-7; 8 bases fit TRBD1. The read gets to within 3 residues of the CDR3 end, and the germline J gene fills in the rest. The CDR3 sequence is 14 residues long. Looked up from germline, CDR1 is KGHSH and CDR2 is LQKENI. Trimming removed 3 bases from V and 5 bases from J; junction bases left unmatched: 6.

Comments on this clone: The CDR3 end falls 3 residues outside the read, so it is completed with the germline J gene. J is TRBJ2-7 and V is TRBV12-5; TRBD2 matches 7 bases. V shed 6 bases and J 6 bases; nucleotides not matched to a gene: 8. CDR3 size: 13 residues. Per germline, CDR1 LGHNT and CDR2 FRNRAP. This chain's CDR3 is CASGRLAVFEQYF. The covered CDR3 bases are TGTGCTAGTGGCCGACTAGCTGTATTCGAG.

A remark on this clone: The sequenced fragment ends 3 residues before the CDR3 boundary, so the rest is inferred from the germline J gene. The genes are TRBV7-6 and TRBJ1-5; 7 positions agree with TRBD1. This CDR3 region has 15 residues. CDR1 and CDR2 from the germline V gene are SGHVS and FNYEAQ. The V segment lost 4 bases and the J segment 3 bases; nucleotides outside the gene matches: 6. CDR3 bases read: TGTGCCAGCAGCTCCGAGACAGGGCCCAATCAGCCC. Translating gives CASSSETGPNQP. The CDR3 in full is CASSSETGPNQPQHF.

The CDR3 region is CASSYSASSTDTQYF. The sequenced part of the CDR3 DNA is TGTGCCAGCAGTTACTCCGCGTCTAGCACAGATACG. The V and J genes are TRBV6-2 or TRBV6-3 and TRBJ2-3, with D unclear. The CDR3 end is not reached by the read, which stops 3 residues before it; the germline J gene fills it in. The V and J ends lost 0 bases and 0 bases respectively, with 7 bases between them. The length of the CDR3 is 15 residues. Germline CDR1 and CDR2: MNHEY and SVGEGT.

CDR3 sequence: CASSLNRGFEGYTF. Incomplete CDR3 DNA: TGTGCCAGCAGCTTGAACAGGGGGTTCGAAGGC. This chain links TRBV5-5 with TRBJ1-2; 8 nucleotides match TRBD1. Coverage ceases 3 residues before the CDR3 finishes, and the germline J gene fills in the end. From germline, CDR1 is SGHKS and CDR2 YYEKEE (reference sequence). This CDR3 has 14 amino acids.

Worth noting for this clone: The sequence runs out 3 residues before the end of the CDR3; the remainder is reconstructed from the germline J gene. This sequence joins TRBV20-1 and TRBJ2-3, with 7 bases that match TRBD2. The germline gives CDR1 DFQATT, CDR2 SNEGSKA (reference sequence). With 5 bases clipped from V and 3 bases from J, the junction kept 14 bases outside the gene matches. This CDR3 is built from 16 residues. CDR3 sequence reads: CSASPGGSVQTDTQYF. CDR3 DNA (partial): TGCAGTGCTTCTCCGGGGGGTTCGGTTCAGACAGATACG.

Comment on this clone: The read ends 3 residues early relative to the CDR3; the germline J gene fills the gap. The chain couples TRBV20-1 to TRBJ1-5, with no clear D. The CDR3 sequence is 15 residues long. Trimming stripped 2 bases from V and 0 bases from J, with 11 bases between. Germline V gene data show CDR1 as DFQATT and CDR2 as SNEGSKA (reference sequence). CDR3 DNA (partial): TGCAGTGCTAGATCGGGTAGTAATAGCAATCAGCCC. This gives the protein CSARSGSNSNQP. The complete CDR3 sequence is CSARSGSNSNQPQHF.